A single sample is the source of the 6 T cell receptor beta chains below, sequenced in a study of blood T cells in healthy people across ages. With a J-beta primer mix and a sample-barcoded 5' primer, a second PCR ran about 6 to 11 cycles. One entry per CDR3 protein, called by TCRdb with MiXCR from the 5' RACE reads. The repertoire includes 1.5 million to 2 million distinct CDR3 sequences, roughly 28% of them detected once, and more than 6% sits in the top ten. The material sequenced was blood. Receptors were obtained from a woman between 25 and 40 years old in good health.

This clonotype was observed a handful of times. CDR3 in amino acids: CSAGRDRTTCEQYF. The CDR3 DNA reads as TGCAGTGCTGGCCGGGACAGAACCACCTGCGAGCAGTACTTC. V gene TRBV20-1 combines with J gene TRBJ2-5; 7 bases fit TRBD1. TRBJ2-7 matches the DNA end more closely, so the J call is doubtful. The germline V gene has CDR1 DFQATT and CDR2 SNEGSKA (reference sequence). This CDR3 spans 14 amino acids.

The V call is TRBV3-1, the J call TRBJ2-1; 9 positions agree with TRBD1. CDR3 length: 16 residues. The germline V gene encodes CDR1 LGHDT and CDR2 YNNKEL (reference sequence). V was clipped by 1 base and J by 9 bases; unmatched bases: 10. CDR3 region: CASSQVWGTGLIEQFF. CDR3 DNA sequence: TGTGCCAGCAGCCAAGTGTGGGGGACAGGGCTTATTGAGCAGTTCTTC.

This clonotype appeared many times. The chain combines TRBV2 with TRBJ2-7, with D perhaps matching TRBD1 or TRBD2 (5 bases each). Trimming took off 6 bases at V and 1 base at J, with 13 bases between the two ends. Germline V gene lookup returns CDR1 SNHLY and CDR2 FYNNEI. The CDR3 consists of 14 residues. Here the CDR3 DNA reads TGTGCCAGCAGACACCGGGACGGATCCTACGAGCAGTACTTC. Translating it yields CASRHRDGSYEQYF.

The sample holds a few counts of this clonotype. The CDR3 sequence: CASSLIDIQFF. Written as DNA, the CDR3 is TGTGCCAGCAGCTTAATCGATATACAGTTCTTC. The rearrangement links TRBV7-9 to TRBJ2-1; no reliable D call. The CDR3 runs 11 residues. Germline-derived CDR1 and CDR2 are SEHNR and FQNEAQ (reference sequence). Deletions cut 2 bases from V and 13 bases from J, with 9 bases between.

This clonotype appeared a few times. V is TRBV12-3 or TRBV12-4 and J is TRBJ2-1; D is perhaps TRBD2 (7 bases). The V and J ends lost 8 bases and 14 bases respectively, with 19 bases between them. The CDR3 loop spans 12 amino acids. The CDR3 coding sequence is TGTGCCAGCTTCTTTACGGGGGGCAGAAAGTTCTTC. It specifies CASFFTGGRKFF.

This clonotype has just a few counts. The genes are TRBV19 and TRBJ2-6; no reliable D call. The CDR3 totals 15 residues. The V end lost 1 base, the J end lost 0 bases, and 4 bases lay between the germline ends. The V gene's germline CDR1 is LNHDA and CDR2 SQIVND (reference sequence). This CDR3 is CASSIGASGANVLTF. The CDR3 coding sequence is TGTGCCAGTAGTATAGGGGCCTCTGGGGCCAACGTCCTGACTTTC.